One sample yielded the 2 T cell receptor beta chains listed below, sequenced in a study of shared clonotypes between healthy human individuals. Sequenced by immunoSEQ multiplex PCR; TCRdb stores in-frame clones only, minus some. This table has roughly 700,000 clones, 90% appearing once. The sample taken for sequencing was memory CD8+ T cells from PBMCs. Specified subset: CD45RO+ cells pooled with CCR7-negative TemRA cells. The receptors stem from a man aged 18 to 35 in good health. Some clones in this sample may be carry-over from other donors' samples.

The chain recombines TRBV11-2 with TRBJ2-5; D gene uncertain. V gave up 4 bases and J gave up 1 base, with 13 bases separating them. The CDR3 is 15 amino acids. In germline, CDR1 is SGHAT, CDR2 FQNNGV. CDR3 residues: CASSSGFGSQETQYF. DNA for the CDR3: TGTGCCAGCAGCTCCGGGTTTGGGTCCCAAGAGACCCAGTACTTC.

CDR3 DNA sequence: TGTGCCAGCCGAGAGGGATTCGACAGGGGGCAAGGAGAGCAGTTCTTC. Protein product: CASREGFDRGQGEQFF. The J gene is TRBJ2-1, the V gene TRBV5-8; 10 nucleotides line up with TRBD1. CDR3 length: 16 amino acids. CDR1 and CDR2 (germline): SGHTS, YDEGEE. The V and J ends lost 7 bases and 10 bases, in that order; junction bases with no gene match: 17.